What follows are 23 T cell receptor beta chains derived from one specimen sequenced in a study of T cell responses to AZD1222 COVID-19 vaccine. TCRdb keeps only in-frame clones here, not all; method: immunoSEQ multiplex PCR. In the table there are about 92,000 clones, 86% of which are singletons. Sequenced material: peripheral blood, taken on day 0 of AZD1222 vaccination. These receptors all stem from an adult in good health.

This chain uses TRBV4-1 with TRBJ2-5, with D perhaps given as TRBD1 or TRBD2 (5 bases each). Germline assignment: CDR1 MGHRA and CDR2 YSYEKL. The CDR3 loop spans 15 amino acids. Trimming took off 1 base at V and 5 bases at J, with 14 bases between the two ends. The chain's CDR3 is CASSQVAGSGETQYF. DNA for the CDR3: TGCGCCAGCAGCCAAGTAGCAGGGAGTGGGGAGACCCAGTACTTC.

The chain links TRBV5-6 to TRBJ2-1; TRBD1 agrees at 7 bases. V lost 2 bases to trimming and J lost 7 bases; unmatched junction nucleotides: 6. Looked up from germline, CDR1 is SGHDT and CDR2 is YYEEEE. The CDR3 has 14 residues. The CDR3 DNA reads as TGTGCCAGCAGCTTAACGGACAGGCCAAATGAGCAGTTCTTC. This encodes CASSLTDRPNEQFF.

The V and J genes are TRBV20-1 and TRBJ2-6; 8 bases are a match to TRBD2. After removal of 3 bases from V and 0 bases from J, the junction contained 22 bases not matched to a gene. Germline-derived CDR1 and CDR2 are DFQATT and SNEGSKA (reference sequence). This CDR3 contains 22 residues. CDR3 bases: TGCAGTGCTAGTTCTGGTTGGGCTAGCGGGCGACCCCAGAGCTCTGGGGCCAACGTCCTGACTTTC. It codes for CSASSGWASGRPQSSGANVLTF.

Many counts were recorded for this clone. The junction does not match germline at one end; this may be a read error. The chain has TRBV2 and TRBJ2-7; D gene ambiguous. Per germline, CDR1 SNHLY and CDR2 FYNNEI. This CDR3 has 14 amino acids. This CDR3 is CASTLNLPSDEQYF. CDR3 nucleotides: TGTGCCAGCACTCTAAACCTCCCCTCCGACGAGCAGTACTTC.

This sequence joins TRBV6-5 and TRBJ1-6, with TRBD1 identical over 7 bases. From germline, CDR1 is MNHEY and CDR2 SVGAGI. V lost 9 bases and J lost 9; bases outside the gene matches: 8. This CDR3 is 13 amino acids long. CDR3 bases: TGTGCCAGTACGGGACAGACACCTTCACCCCTCCACTTT. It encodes CASTGQTPSPLHF.

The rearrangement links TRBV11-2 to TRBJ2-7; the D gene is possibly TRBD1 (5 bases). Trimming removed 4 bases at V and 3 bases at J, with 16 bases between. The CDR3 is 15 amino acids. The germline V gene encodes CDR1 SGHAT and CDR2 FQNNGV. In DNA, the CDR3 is TGTGCCAGCAGCTCAGCTGACAGTTTATTCTACGAGCAGTACTTC. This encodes CASSSADSLFYEQYF.

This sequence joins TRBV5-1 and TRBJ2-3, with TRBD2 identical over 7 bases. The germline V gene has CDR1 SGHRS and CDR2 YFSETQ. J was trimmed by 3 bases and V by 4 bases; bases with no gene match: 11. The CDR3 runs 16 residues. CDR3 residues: CASSTAPGLDTDTQYF. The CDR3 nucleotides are TGCGCCAGCAGCACCGCCCCCGGACTAGATACAGATACGCAGTATTTT.

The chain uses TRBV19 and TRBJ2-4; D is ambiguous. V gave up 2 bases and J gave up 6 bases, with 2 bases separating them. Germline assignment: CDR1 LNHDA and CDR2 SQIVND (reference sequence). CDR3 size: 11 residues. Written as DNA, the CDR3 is TGTGCCAGTAGTATATCAAACATTCAGTACTTC. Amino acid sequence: CASSISNIQYF. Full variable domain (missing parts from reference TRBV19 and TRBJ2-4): DGGITQSPKYLFRKEGQNVTLSCEQNLNHDAMYWYRQDPGQGLRLIYYSQIVNDFQKGDIAEGYSVSREKKESFPLTVTSAQKNPTAFYLCASSISNIQYFGAGTRLSVL.

CDR3 sequence reads: CASSSDRGPGNTIYF. The CDR3 bases are TGTGCCAGCAGTTCGGACAGGGGCCCTGGAAACACCATATATTTT. The chain combines TRBV7-6 with TRBJ1-3, with 9 bases that match TRBD1. The CDR3 contains 15 residues. V lost 6 bases to trimming and J lost 2 bases; unmatched junction nucleotides: 5. The germline V gene encodes CDR1 SGHVS and CDR2 FNYEAQ.

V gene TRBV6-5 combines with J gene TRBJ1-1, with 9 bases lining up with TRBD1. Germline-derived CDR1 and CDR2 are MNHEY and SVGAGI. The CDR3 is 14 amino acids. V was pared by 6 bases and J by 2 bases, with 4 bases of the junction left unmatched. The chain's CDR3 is CASSLGQGNTEAFF. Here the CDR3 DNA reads TGTGCCAGCAGCCTGGGACAGGGAAACACTGAAGCTTTCTTT.

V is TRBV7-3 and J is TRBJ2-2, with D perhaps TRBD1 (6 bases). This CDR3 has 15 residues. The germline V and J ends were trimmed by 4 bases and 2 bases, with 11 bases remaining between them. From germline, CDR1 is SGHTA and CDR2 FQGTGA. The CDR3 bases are TGTGCCAGCAGCTCTCCACAGGGAAACACCGGGGAGCTGTTTTTT. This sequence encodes CASSSPQGNTGELFF.

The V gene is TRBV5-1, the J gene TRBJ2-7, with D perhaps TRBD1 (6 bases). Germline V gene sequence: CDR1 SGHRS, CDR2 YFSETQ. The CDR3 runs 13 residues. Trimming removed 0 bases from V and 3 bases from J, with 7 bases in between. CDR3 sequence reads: CASSLGDNYEQYF. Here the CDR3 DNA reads TGCGCCAGCAGCTTGGGGGACAACTACGAGCAGTACTTC.

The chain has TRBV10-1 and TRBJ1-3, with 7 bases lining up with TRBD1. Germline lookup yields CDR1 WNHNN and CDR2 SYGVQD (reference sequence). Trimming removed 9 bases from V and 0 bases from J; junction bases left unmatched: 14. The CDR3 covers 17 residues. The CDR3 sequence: CARRVRDSRVSGNTIYF. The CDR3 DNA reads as TGCGCCAGACGTGTAAGGGACAGCCGTGTCTCTGGAAACACCATATATTTT.

The CDR3 DNA reads TGTGCGGGAACAGGGGTTAATTATAATTCACCCCTCCACTTT. Protein sequence: CAGTGVNYNSPLHF. This chain joins TRBV30 and TRBJ1-6, with TRBD1 matching over 7 bases. CDR1 GTSNPN and CDR2 SVGIG come from the germline V gene (reference sequence). This CDR3 spans 14 amino acids.

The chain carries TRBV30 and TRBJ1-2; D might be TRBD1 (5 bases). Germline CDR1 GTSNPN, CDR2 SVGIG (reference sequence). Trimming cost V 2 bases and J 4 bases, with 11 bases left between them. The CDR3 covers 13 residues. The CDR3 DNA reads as TGTGCCTGGAGTAGCCAGGGAGCCTATGGCTACACCTTC. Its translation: CAWSSQGAYGYTF.

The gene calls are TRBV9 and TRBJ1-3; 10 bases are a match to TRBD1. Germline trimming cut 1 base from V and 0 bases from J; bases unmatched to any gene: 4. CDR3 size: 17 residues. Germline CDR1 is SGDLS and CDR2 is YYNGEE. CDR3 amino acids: CASSVSGQGFSGNTIYF. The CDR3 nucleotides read TGTGCCAGCAGCGTATCGGGACAGGGGTTCTCTGGAAACACCATATATTTT.

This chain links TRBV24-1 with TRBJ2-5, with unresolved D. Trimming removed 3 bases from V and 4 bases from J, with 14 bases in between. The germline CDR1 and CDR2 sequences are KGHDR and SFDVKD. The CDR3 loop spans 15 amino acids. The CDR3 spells CATSDARARGETQYF. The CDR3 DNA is TGTGCCACCAGTGATGCCCGGGCCAGAGGAGAGACCCAGTACTTC.

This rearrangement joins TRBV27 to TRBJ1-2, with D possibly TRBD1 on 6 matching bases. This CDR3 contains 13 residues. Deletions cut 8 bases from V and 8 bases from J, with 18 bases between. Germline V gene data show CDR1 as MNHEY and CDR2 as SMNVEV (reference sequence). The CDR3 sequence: CASGLIRGEGYTF. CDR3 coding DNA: TGTGCCAGCGGACTAATCAGGGGTGAAGGCTACACCTTC.

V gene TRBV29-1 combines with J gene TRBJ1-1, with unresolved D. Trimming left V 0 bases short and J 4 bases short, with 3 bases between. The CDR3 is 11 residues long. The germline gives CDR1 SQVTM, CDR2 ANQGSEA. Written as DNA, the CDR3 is TGCAGCGTTGAAGATTCCACTGAAGCTTTCTTT. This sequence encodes CSVEDSTEAFF. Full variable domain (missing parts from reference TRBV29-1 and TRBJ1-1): SAVISQKPSRDICQRGTSLTIQCQVDSQVTMMFWYRQQPGQSLTLIATANQGSEATYESGFVIDKFPISRPNLTFSTLTVSNMSPEDSSIYLCSVEDSTEAFFGQGTRLTVV.

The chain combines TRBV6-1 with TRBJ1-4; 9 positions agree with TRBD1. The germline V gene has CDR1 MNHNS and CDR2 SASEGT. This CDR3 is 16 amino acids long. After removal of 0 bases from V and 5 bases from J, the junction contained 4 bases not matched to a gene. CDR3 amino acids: CASSEASGQGNEKLFF. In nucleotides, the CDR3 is TGTGCCAGCAGTGAAGCGTCTGGACAGGGGAATGAAAAACTGTTTTTT.

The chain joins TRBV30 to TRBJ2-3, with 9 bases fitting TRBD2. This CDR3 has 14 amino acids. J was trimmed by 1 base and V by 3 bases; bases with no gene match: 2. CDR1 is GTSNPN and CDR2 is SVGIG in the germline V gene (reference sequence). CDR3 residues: CAWRLAGGTDTQYF. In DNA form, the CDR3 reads TGTGCCTGGAGATTAGCGGGGGGCACAGATACGCAGTATTTT.

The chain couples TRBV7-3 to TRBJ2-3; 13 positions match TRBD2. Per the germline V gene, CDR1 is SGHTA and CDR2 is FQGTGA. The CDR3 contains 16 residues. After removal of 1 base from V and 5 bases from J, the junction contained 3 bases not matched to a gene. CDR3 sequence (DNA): TGTGCCAGCAGCTTAAGCGGGACTAGCGGGATAGATACGCAGTATTTT. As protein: CASSLSGTSGIDTQYF.

The CDR3 DNA follows: TGTGCCTGGTCACAGGGGTGGATTACTGAAGCTTTCTTT. It encodes CAWSQGWITEAFF. This chain links TRBV30 with TRBJ1-1; TRBD1 aligns across 7 bases. There are 13 residues in the CDR3. The V gene end was trimmed by 5 bases and the J gene end by 5 bases; junction bases not matched to a gene: 8. CDR1 is GTSNPN, CDR2 SVGIG, per germline (reference sequence).